What follows are 32 T cell receptor beta chains derived from one specimen sequenced in a study of CD8 T cells in ankylosing spondylitis. One entry per CDR3 protein, called by TCRdb with MiXCR from the 5' RACE reads. The sample contains more than 250,000 distinct CDR3 sequences, around 10% of which appear only once. What was sequenced was blood, either unsorted or a sorted T cell fraction (not recorded which). The receptor set was obtained from a female donor with ankylosing spondylitis or in good health (not recorded which).

This clonotype was detected ten times or more. The V gene is TRBV14, the J gene TRBJ1-2; D remains ambiguous. The CDR3 is 13 amino acids. V shed 1 base and J shed 5 bases, with 8 bases lying between them. Germline assignment: CDR1 SGHDN and CDR2 FVKESK. CDR3: CASSQVEGYGYTF. For the CDR3, the DNA is TGTGCCAGCAGCCAAGTTGAAGGATATGGCTACACCTTC.

This clonotype was counted at least ten times. The chain employs TRBV9 and TRBJ2-5, with a tentative D call TRBD2 (6 bases). V was clipped by 2 bases and J by 5 bases, with 19 bases between them. Germline CDR1 SGDLS, CDR2 YYNGEE. CDR3 length equals 16 residues. The CDR3 sequence is CASSVSSAGTGETQYF. The CDR3 DNA sequence: TGTGCCAGCAGCGTCTCCTCTGCGGGGACCGGGGAGACCCAGTACTTC.

In its sample, this clonotype was seen many times. This sequence joins TRBV5-1 and TRBJ1-5; 8 bases are a match to TRBD1. The V gene end was trimmed by 2 bases and the J gene end by 3 bases; junction bases not matched to a gene: 4. Looked up from germline, CDR1 is SGHRS and CDR2 is YFSETQ. The CDR3 loop spans 15 amino acids. This CDR3 is CASSFQGAPNQPQHF. The DNA of the CDR3 is TGCGCCAGCAGCTTTCAGGGGGCCCCCAATCAGCCCCAGCATTTT.

V and J are TRBV3-1 and TRBJ1-2; D perhaps matches TRBD1 (6 bases). There are 14 residues in the CDR3. Trimming took off 1 base at V and 8 bases at J, with 14 bases between the two ends. Per germline, CDR1 LGHDT and CDR2 YNNKEL (reference sequence). CDR3 coding DNA: TGTGCCAGCAGCCAAGGACGGGGGGCGAGAGGCTACACCTTC. This codes for CASSQGRGARGYTF.

This clonotype was observed at least ten times. V gene TRBV6-1 combines with J gene TRBJ2-3, with D unresolved. The germline V gene has CDR1 MNHNS and CDR2 SASEGT. V was trimmed by 6 bases and J by 0 bases, leaving 7 bases between them. This CDR3 region has 13 residues. CDR3 coding DNA: TGTGCCAGCAGCCTATATAGCACAGATACGCAGTATTTT. Its protein product is CASSLYSTDTQYF.

This clonotype was seen more than once but under ten times. The J gene is TRBJ2-3, the V gene TRBV28; 9 bases align to TRBD1. The CDR3 has 15 amino acids. The germline gives CDR1 MDHEN, CDR2 SYDVKM. J lost 6 bases, V lost 2 bases, and 6 bases had no gene match. The CDR3 nucleotides read TGTGCCAGCAGTTTAGTGGGACAGGGTTATGATACGCAGTATTTT. Encoded protein: CASSLVGQGYDTQYF.

This clonotype was observed at least ten times. The V gene is TRBV5-1, the J gene TRBJ1-4; D unresolved. Germline V gives CDR1 SGHRS, CDR2 YFSETQ. Trimming stripped 1 base from V and 4 bases from J, with 11 bases between. The CDR3 has 15 residues. The CDR3 protein is CASSLKQADNEKLFF. In DNA form, the CDR3 reads TGCGCCAGCAGCTTGAAGCAGGCCGATAATGAAAAACTGTTTTTT.

A few counts support this clonotype. V and J are TRBV30 and TRBJ2-7; D remains unclear. The CDR3 length is 13 residues. Germline V gene lookup returns CDR1 GTSNPN and CDR2 SVGIG (reference sequence). The V gene lost 7 bases and the J gene lost 4 bases, with 17 bases spanning the gap. CDR3 sequence reads: CALHLGTAYEQYF. CDR3 DNA: TGTGCCTTACATCTCGGTACGGCTTACGAGCAGTACTTC.

The V and J genes are TRBV7-9 and TRBJ2-1; 10 bases are shared with TRBD2. The V gene's germline CDR1 is SEHNR and CDR2 FQNEAQ (reference sequence). The CDR3 loop spans 14 amino acids. The V and J ends lost 5 bases and 4 bases, in that order; junction bases with no gene match: 2. CDR3 DNA sequence: TGTGCCAGCAGCCGGACTAGCGGTTACAATGAGCAGTTCTTC. Translated: CASSRTSGYNEQFF.

This clonotype was counted between two and nine times. The rearrangement uses TRBV24-1 and TRBJ2-1; possibly TRBD2 for D (6 bases). Germline V gene sequence: CDR1 KGHDR, CDR2 SFDVKD. Between the trimmed V and J ends, which lost 7 bases and 4 bases, there was a span of 16 bases. This CDR3 is built from 15 residues. As DNA, the CDR3 is TGTGCCACCAGCCCCGGGAGTGTGAGGTACAATGAGCAGTTCTTC. Its protein is CATSPGSVRYNEQFF.

This clonotype was detected only a few times. The chain links TRBV7-9 to TRBJ2-7; the match to TRBD1 covers 7 bases. CDR1 is SEHNR and CDR2 is FQNEAQ in the germline V gene (reference sequence). The CDR3 is 13 amino acids. V gave up 7 bases and J gave up 4 bases; unmatched junction bases: 7. In nucleotides, the CDR3 is TGTGCCAGCAAAAGGGACAGTTCTTACGAGCAGTACTTC. This codes for CASKRDSSYEQYF. The full variable domain, in which reference TRBV7-9 and TRBJ2-7 provide the parts outside the CDR3, is DTGVSQNPRHKITKRGQNVTFRCDPISEHNRLYWYRQTLGQGPEFLTYFQNEAQLEKSRLLSDRFSAERPKGSFSTLEIQRTEQGDSAMYLCASKRDSSYEQYFGPGTRLTVT.

The chain uses TRBV20-1 and TRBJ2-6, with D unresolved. Germline CDR1 and CDR2: DFQATT and SNEGSKA (reference sequence). Deletions cut 5 bases from V and 0 bases from J, with 11 bases between. CDR3 length: 15 residues. This chain's CDR3 is CSALAENSGANVLTF. In DNA, the CDR3 is TGCAGTGCTCTCGCCGAGAACTCTGGGGCCAACGTCCTGACTTTC.

This clonotype was seen ten or more times. V gene TRBV29-1 combines with J gene TRBJ1-3, with D perhaps matching TRBD1 (5 bases). V lost 6 bases to trimming and J lost 5 bases, with 17 bases between them. Per germline, CDR1 SQVTM and CDR2 ANQGSEA. The CDR3 extends over 14 amino acids. CDR3: CSVVGTGVRNTIYF. The CDR3 DNA follows: TGCAGCGTCGTGGGAACAGGAGTTAGAAACACCATATATTTT. Full variable domain (rest looked up from reference TRBV29-1 and TRBJ1-3): SAVISQKPSRDICQRGTSLTIQCQVDSQVTMMFWYRQQPGQSLTLIATANQGSEATYESGFVIDKFPISRPNLTFSTLTVSNMSPEDSSIYLCSVVGTGVRNTIYFGEGSWLTVV.

V gene TRBV9 combines with J gene TRBJ1-1; maybe TRBD1 (5 bases). V gave up 3 bases and J gave up 1 base, with 16 bases separating them. Germline loops: CDR1 SGDLS, CDR2 YYNGEE. The CDR3 loop spans 16 amino acids. For the CDR3, the DNA is TGTGCCAGCAGCGACCTGAGGAGGACACGGAACACTGAAGCTTTCTTT. Translated, it gives CASSDLRRTRNTEAFF.

This clonotype was detected only a few times. The chain uses TRBV9 and TRBJ2-2; 9 nucleotides agree with TRBD1. This CDR3 contains 15 residues. V shed 3 bases, J shed 5 bases, and the junction held 5 bases outside the gene matches. CDR1 and CDR2 from the germline V gene are SGDLS and YYNGEE. CDR3 DNA sequence: TGTGCCAGCAGCGCCCAAGACAGGGGGACCGGGGAGCTGTTTTTT. Amino acids: CASSAQDRGTGELFF.

This clonotype was picked up many times. CDR3 amino acids: CSAGETVLPPNSPLHF. CDR3 DNA: TGCAGTGCTGGTGAGACAGTTCTACCACCAAATTCACCCCTCCACTTT. The chain links TRBV20-1 to TRBJ1-6, with TRBD1 as a possible D gene (5 bases). The CDR3 runs to 16 residues. Germline CDR1 is DFQATT and CDR2 is SNEGSKA (reference sequence). V lost 5 bases and J 7 bases, leaving 21 bases between the germline ends.

This clonotype was seen a few times. This chain joins TRBV20-1 and TRBJ2-5, with TRBD2 matching over 8 bases. The germline CDR1 and CDR2 sequences are DFQATT and SNEGSKA (reference sequence). The CDR3 has 15 residues. With 6 bases clipped from V and 1 base from J, the junction kept 10 bases outside the gene matches. The CDR3, as DNA: TGCAGTGCAATCCCGAGCGGGAGCTTCCAAGAGACCCAGTACTTC. Amino acid sequence: CSAIPSGSFQETQYF.

The chain carries TRBV5-1 and TRBJ1-2, with 8 bases fitting TRBD1. The CDR3 totals 15 residues. The V gene's germline CDR1 is SGHRS and CDR2 YFSETQ. V lost 4 bases, J lost 5 bases, and 10 bases stayed unmatched. CDR3: CASSEGTGRDYGYTF. CDR3 bases: TGCGCCAGCAGCGAAGGGACAGGACGGGATTATGGCTACACCTTC.

This clonotype came up many times. The chain uses TRBV15 and TRBJ2-5, with 8 bases matching TRBD1. The germline gives CDR1 LNHNV, CDR2 YYDKDF (reference sequence). The CDR3 runs 15 residues. V dropped 2 bases and J dropped 3; count of bases not matched to a gene: 5. The DNA for the CDR3 is TGTGCCACCAGCAGACCTGGACAGGGTGAAGAGACCCAGTACTTC. The encoded protein is CATSRPGQGEETQYF.

On this clonotype: Since the CDR3 does not end with the conserved phenylalanine or tryptophan, this likely comes from a read error. The chain joins TRBV20-1 to TRBJ1-1; D uncertain. The CDR3 has 13 amino acids. V was shortened by 7 bases and J by 5 bases, with 17 bases between the two germline ends. Germline values: CDR1 DFQATT, CDR2 SNEGSKA (reference sequence). Here the CDR3 DNA reads TGCAGTGTCCCGGGCCCTCCAAAGACTGAAGCTTTCTCT. This codes for CSVPGPPKTEAFS.

This clonotype was detected ten times or more. The chain employs TRBV6-5 and TRBJ2-5; weak D call: TRBD2 (7 bases). From germline, CDR1 is MNHEY and CDR2 SVGAGI. Trimming stripped 2 bases from V and 5 bases from J, with 12 bases between. The CDR3 totals 14 residues. Here the CDR3 reads CASSYGGAYETQYF. The CDR3 nucleotides are TGTGCCAGCAGTTACGGGGGGGCCTATGAGACCCAGTACTTC.

This clonotype occurred many times. The chain recombines TRBV5-1 with TRBJ2-7; 9 bases align to TRBD1. CDR3 size: 15 residues. V lost 2 bases to trimming and J lost 4 bases; unmatched junction nucleotides: 7. The germline V gene has CDR1 SGHRS and CDR2 YFSETQ. CDR3 region: CASSLSLGTGYEQYF. The CDR3 DNA follows: TGCGCCAGCAGCTTATCCCTCGGGACAGGGTACGAGCAGTACTTC.

J is TRBJ2-1 and V is TRBV6-1, with 11 bases aligning to TRBD2. From germline, CDR1 is MNHNS and CDR2 SASEGT. Trimming at V came to 3 bases and at J to 15 bases, leaving 4 bases not matched to a gene. There are 12 residues in the CDR3. CDR3 protein: CASSDSGRVAFF. In DNA, the CDR3 is TGTGCCAGCAGTGATAGCGGGAGGGTGGCGTTCTTC.

The chain employs TRBV5-1 and TRBJ2-2; D perhaps matches TRBD2 (6 bases). Per the germline V gene, CDR1 is SGHRS and CDR2 is YFSETQ. Trimming left V 4 bases short and J 6 bases short, with 7 bases between. This CDR3 has 12 amino acids. CDR3 sequence (DNA): TGCGCCAGCAGCCGCGGGGCCGGGGAGCTGTTTTTT. The encoded protein is CASSRGAGELFF.

This clonotype was seen repeatedly, ten times or more. J is TRBJ1-6 and V is TRBV4-3, with D hard to call. The CDR3 is 14 amino acids. The V end lost 0 bases, the J end lost 8 bases, and 8 bases lay between the germline ends. Per germline, CDR1 LGHNA and CDR2 YSLEER. The CDR3 region has the DNA TGCGCCAGCAGCCAAGAAGAGCGGGATTCACCCCTCCACTTT. Translating gives CASSQEERDSPLHF.

The gene calls are TRBV18 and TRBJ2-1, with D unresolved. CDR1 and CDR2 from the germline V gene are KGHSH and LQKENI. V dropped 2 bases and J dropped 5 bases, with 10 bases sitting between them. The CDR3 spans 14 residues. CDR3 loop: CASSPLPINNEQFF. CDR3 nucleotides: TGTGCCAGCTCACCATTGCCGATAAACAATGAGCAGTTCTTC.

The chain combines TRBV29-1 with TRBJ2-1, with 7 bases lining up with TRBD2. The CDR3 loop spans 16 amino acids. The J segment lost 6 bases and the V segment lost 7 bases, leaving 18 bases of the junction unmatched. The germline V gene encodes CDR1 SQVTM and CDR2 ANQGSEA. CDR3 nucleotide sequence: TGCAGCGCCCACTCGTTTGGCGGGAGTAGTTCCAATGAGCAGTTCTTC. It yields the protein CSAHSFGGSSSNEQFF.

This clonotype has at least ten counts. The chain joins TRBV4-2 to TRBJ2-7; TRBD2 is a possible D gene (6 bases). Germline-derived CDR1 and CDR2 are LGHNA and YNFKEQ. Trimming removed 0 bases from V and 0 bases from J, with 15 bases in between. The CDR3 spans 17 residues. CDR3 sequence: CASSQEIPKGGSYEQYF. In DNA form, the CDR3 reads TGTGCCAGCAGCCAAGAAATCCCCAAGGGAGGCTCCTACGAGCAGTACTTC.

This clonotype was seen many times. The rearrangement joins TRBV5-1 to TRBJ1-1; 9 bases match TRBD1. Germline V gene data show CDR1 as SGHRS and CDR2 as YFSETQ. The CDR3 runs 17 residues. V trimming: 3 bases; J trimming: 3 bases; junction bases outside the gene matches: 12. CDR3 in amino acids: CASSSTGGTLSYTEAFF. In DNA, the CDR3 is TGCGCCAGCAGCTCGACAGGGGGGACTCTATCTTACACTGAAGCTTTCTTT. The whole variable domain, remainder taken from reference TRBV5-1 and TRBJ1-1, is KAGVTQTPRYLIKTRGQQVTLSCSPISGHRSVSWYQQTPGQGLQFLFEYFSETQRNKGNFPGRFSGRQFSNSRSEMNVSTLELGDSALYLCASSSTGGTLSYTEAFFGQGTRLTVV.

In its sample, this clonotype was seen many times. This chain joins TRBV6-5 and TRBJ1-1; TRBD1 might be the D (6 bases). Trimming stripped 2 bases from V and 7 bases from J, with 8 bases between. The CDR3 sequence is 12 residues long. Per germline, CDR1 MNHEY and CDR2 SVGAGI. CDR3 amino acids: CASSYVTGEAFF. CDR3 in DNA: TGTGCCAGCAGTTACGTGACAGGTGAAGCTTTCTTT.

On this clonotype itself: A much larger clone sits a single nucleotide away, making a read error possible. The chain couples TRBV20-1 to TRBJ1-5; 7 nucleotides agree with TRBD1. The CDR3 spans 14 residues. The germline V gene has CDR1 DFQATT and CDR2 SNEGSKA (reference sequence). The CDR3: CSARLQGRNHPQHF. For the CDR3, the DNA is TGCAGTGCTAGACTACAGGGGAGAAATCATCCCCAGCATTTT.

This clonotype has only a few counts. V and J are TRBV6-2 or TRBV6-3 and TRBJ2-2; 13 bases are a match to TRBD2. The CDR3 runs to 16 residues. Germline loops: CDR1 MNHEY, CDR2 SVGEGT. V shed 10 bases, J shed 2 bases, and the junction held 7 bases outside the gene matches. The CDR3 protein is CATRLAGGVNTGELFF. The CDR3 DNA reads as TGTGCCACCAGACTAGCGGGAGGTGTTAACACCGGGGAGCTGTTTTTT.